This T cell receptor beta chain was documented in a study of T cell responses to AZD1222 COVID-19 vaccine (dated by TCRdb to the early 2020s). Context from the whole study: Because spike-specific TCR depth and breadth did not differ between the two schedules, AZD1222 recipients who got a second dose at roughly 4 weeks were pooled with those who got a second dose at roughly 12 weeks. A total of around 240 trial participants underwent TCR sequencing, of whom some 210 received two doses of AZD1222 and roughly 25 received two doses of the MenACWY control vaccine. Trial participants were enrolled into age subgroups of 18-55, 56-69 and 70-plus years, which contained 148, 28 and 57 TCR-sequenced participants, respectively. On the study overall, not on this receptor specifically: No day 14 peak-response samples were available, so repertoires were characterized only after the peak T cell response. Participants were mostly white British and included more females than males, and it was suggested by the authors that clonal diversity may have been underestimated. A significant rise in spike-specific TCR breadth and depth was observed after two AZD1222 doses relative to day 0 and relative to MenACWY recipients. CD4 TCRs associated with the vaccine covered the entire spike protein, and the dominant responses were in regions 160-218 and 743-854. The 56-69-year group was small, and its depth increase did not reach significance, likely because of low power. Only a handful of AZD1222 recipients were SARS-CoV-2 seropositive at baseline, limiting conclusions about previously exposed vaccinees. Reportedly, close to half of the unique spike-specific TCRs recognized epitopes lying outside the regions that are mutated in the B.1.351 and B.1.1.7 variants.

The CDR3 regions of human TCRbeta chains were analyzed by immunosequencing. The authors processed their data as follows. TCRs in the repertoires were compared against a reference library of SARS-CoV-2-specific TCRs that had been generated with the MIRA antigen-specificity platform. Breadth was defined as the fraction of unique TCRs that were SARS-CoV-2-associated, and depth was defined as the fraction of total T cells that were SARS-CoV-2-associated. Using the MIRA data, every spike-specific TCR was mapped to the spike region that the TCR reacted to and assigned to either a CD4 or a CD8 class. Log10-transformed breadth and depth values were compared by one-way ANOVA with Sidak's multiple comparisons tests. Entries here come from immuneACCESS through TCRdb and include only in-frame sequences with V and J called. Some clones fail to appear in such tables; in the studies checked, an unresolved V gene covers under half of the shortfall, and the cause of the remainder is unknown. The DNA was the basis for D and trimming; V, J and clone size are from that table. The sample yields some 96,000 clones; 89% were counted once. Over 2% of the sample belongs to the ten largest clones.

The CDR3 runs 18 amino acids, cysteine and phenylalanine included. The sequence is cut down to CDR3 DNA, 54 bases in frame from base 1. According to the germline V gene (reference sequence), CDR1 reads GTSNPN and CDR2 reads SVGIG. At the junction V is shortened by 4 bases and J by 2 bases, with 26 bases in between. In light of the paper, this sample's time point label describes: baseline before first vaccination. The vaccinee samples were drawn from two UK trials, COV001 and COV002, one of which was a single-blind randomized controlled phase 2/3 trial testing AZD1222 (ChAdOx1 nCoV-19) in healthy adults. For TCRbeta chain sequencing, PBMC samples from trial participants were taken at day 0 and at day 28 after the second dose. This clone was observed a single time. What this receptor recognizes is not known. Per-base quality was not reported, and no clone a single base away is much larger than it.

Sample: peripheral blood, taken on day 0 of AZD1222 vaccination. This clonotype was sampled from an adult in good health. The V and J segments used are TRBV30 and TRBJ2-5; the D segment could be TRBD2, given 6 matching bases. The DNA is TGTGCCTGGAACCCAGTGGGTGGAGGGCTAGCGAAACAAGAGACCCAGTACTTC. This gives the protein CAWNPVGGGLAKQETQYF. The CDR3, completed at both ends by the reference TRBV30 and TRBJ2-5 genes, gives the full variable domain SQTIHQWPATLVQPVGSPLSLECTVEGTSNPNLYWYRQAAGRGLQLLFYSVGIGQISSEVPQNLSASRPQDRQFILSSKKLLLSDSGFYLCAWNPVGGGLAKQETQYFGPGTRLLVL.